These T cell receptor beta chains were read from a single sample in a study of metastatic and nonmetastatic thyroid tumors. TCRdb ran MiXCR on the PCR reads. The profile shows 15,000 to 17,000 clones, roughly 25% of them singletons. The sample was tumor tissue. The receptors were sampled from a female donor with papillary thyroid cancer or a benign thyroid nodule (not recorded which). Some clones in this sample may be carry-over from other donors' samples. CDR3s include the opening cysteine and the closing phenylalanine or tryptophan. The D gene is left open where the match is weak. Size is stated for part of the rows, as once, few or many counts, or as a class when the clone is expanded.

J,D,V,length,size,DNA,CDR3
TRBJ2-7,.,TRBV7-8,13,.,TGTGCCAGCAGCTTAGAGGCGCGGCTTAGGCAGTACTTC,CASSLEARLRQYF
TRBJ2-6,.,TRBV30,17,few,TGTGCCTGGTTATTCCCAGGGTTAGTCTCTGGGGCCAACGTCCTGACTTTC,CAWLFPGLVSGANVLTF
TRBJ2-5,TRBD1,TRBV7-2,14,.,TGTGCCAGCAGCTCGGACAGGGGGCTAGAGACCCAGTACTTC,CASSSDRGLETQYF
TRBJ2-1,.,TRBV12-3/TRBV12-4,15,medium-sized,TGTGCCAGCAGTTTCTTCTTACGACAGAACAATGAGCAGTTCTTC,CASSFFLRQNNEQFF
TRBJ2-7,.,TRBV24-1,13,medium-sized,TGTGCCACCAGTGTAGGGGCTAACTACGAGCAGTACTTC,CATSVGANYEQYF
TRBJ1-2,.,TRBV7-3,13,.,TGTGCCAGCAGCCCCGACGCTAACTATGGCTACACCTTC,CASSPDANYGYTF
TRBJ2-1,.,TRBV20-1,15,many,TGCAGCGCCCCGGGCGGGCTAGGGGGATCCAATGAGCAGTTCTTC,CSAPGGLGGSNEQFF
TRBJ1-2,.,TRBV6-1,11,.,TGTGCCAGCAGTGAGAACTATGGCTACACCTTC,CASSENYGYTF
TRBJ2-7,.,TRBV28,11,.,TGTGCCAGCAGCCGTTTAAACGAGCAGTACTTC,CASSRLNEQYF
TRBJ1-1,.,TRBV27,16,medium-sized,TGTGCCAGCAGTTTATCCCACGACAGGATGAACACTGAAGCTTTCTTT,CASSLSHDRMNTEAFF
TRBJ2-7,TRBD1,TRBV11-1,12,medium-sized,TGTGCCAGCACAAGACAGGGCCACGAGCAGTACTTC,CASTRQGHEQYF
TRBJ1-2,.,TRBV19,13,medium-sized,TGTGCCAGTAGTCACCGGGACAACTATGGCTACACCTTC,CASSHRDNYGYTF
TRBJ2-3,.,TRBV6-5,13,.,TGCGCCAGCAGTTACGAGGGGACGGGTAAGCAGTATTTT,CASSYEGTGKQYF
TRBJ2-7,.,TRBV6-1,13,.,TGTGCCAGCAAAGGGGGGGATCCCTACGAGCAGTACTTC,CASKGGDPYEQYF
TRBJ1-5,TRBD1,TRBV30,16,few,TGTGCCTGCCCTTTTGGGGACAGCAATAGCAATCAGCCCCAGCATTTT,CACPFGDSNSNQPQHF
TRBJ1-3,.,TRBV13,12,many,TGTGCCAGCAGCTTAGTCGGAAACACCATATATTTT,CASSLVGNTIYF
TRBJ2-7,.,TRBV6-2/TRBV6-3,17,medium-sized,TGTGCCAGCAGACCTACTCCTATCGGGACTCTCAAGGGCGAGCAGTACTTC,CASRPTPIGTLKGEQYF
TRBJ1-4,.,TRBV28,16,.,TGTGCCAGCAGTTCAACCCTAGGGGGGGGAAGGGAAAAACTGTTTTTT,CASSSTLGGGREKLFF
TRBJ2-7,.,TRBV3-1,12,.,TGTGCCAGCAGCCATAAAGGCCACGAGCAGTACTTC,CASSHKGHEQYF
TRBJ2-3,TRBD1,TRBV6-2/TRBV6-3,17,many,TGTGCCAGCAGTTATACCCCGGGACAGGAGAACACAGATACGCAGTATTTT,CASSYTPGQENTDTQYF
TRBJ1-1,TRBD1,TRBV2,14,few,TGTGCCAGCAGTGAGACAGGGGTGTATACTGAAGCTTTCTTT,CASSETGVYTEAFF
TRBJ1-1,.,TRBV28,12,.,TGTGCCAGCCATAGGGTTGGCGCTGAGGCTTTCTTT,CASHRVGAEAFF
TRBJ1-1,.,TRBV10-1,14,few,TGCGCCAGCAGTGATTTGGGTAGCGAGGGACGGTCTTTCTTT,CASSDLGSEGRSFF
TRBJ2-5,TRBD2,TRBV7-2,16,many,TGTGCCAGCAGTCTACTTCTAGCGGAGAACCAAGAGACCCAGTACTTC,CASSLLLAENQETQYF
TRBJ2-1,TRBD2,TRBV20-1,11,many,TGCAGCCCGGGGGGGAGGAATGAGCAGTTCTTC,CSPGGRNEQFF
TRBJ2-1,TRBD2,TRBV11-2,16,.,TGTGCCAGCAGCTCCAGACTAGCGGCATTGTACAATGAGCAGTTCTTC,CASSSRLAALYNEQFF
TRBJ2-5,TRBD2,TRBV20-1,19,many,TGCAGTGCTAGAGTTGTGGCCAGGAGGTCTAGCGGGATCGGGGAGACCCAGTACTTC,CSARVVARRSSGIGETQYF
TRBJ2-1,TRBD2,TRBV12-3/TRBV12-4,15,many,TGTGCCAGCAGGAGACTAGCGGGATCCTACAATGAGCAGTTCTTC,CASRRLAGSYNEQFF
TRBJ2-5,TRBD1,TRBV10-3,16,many,TGTGCCATCAGGGACCGGGACAGGGGGGACCAAGAGACCCAGTACTTC,CAIRDRDRGDQETQYF
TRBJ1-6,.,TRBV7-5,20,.,.,CISVPSVPPWGTDKAAPLHF
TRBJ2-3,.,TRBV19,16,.,TGTGCCAGTAGTACCGTGACAGGGAGGAGTACAGATACGCAGTATTTT,CASSTVTGRSTDTQYF
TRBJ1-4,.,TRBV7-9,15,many,TGTGCCAGCAGCGCGCCTCGGGGTAGCTACGAAAAACTGTTTTTT,CASSAPRGSYEKLFF
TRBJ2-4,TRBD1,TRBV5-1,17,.,TGCGCCAGCAGCTTGGATCCGGGGACAGGGGTGCGGAACATTCAGTACTTC,CASSLDPGTGVRNIQYF
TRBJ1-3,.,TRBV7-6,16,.,TGTGCCAGCAGCTCCGAACAGGGTCTAAGTGGAAACACCATATATTTT,CASSSEQGLSGNTIYF
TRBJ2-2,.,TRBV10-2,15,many,TGCGCCAGCAGCTCAGGGGCCGGCGCCACCGGGGAGCTGTTTTTT,CASSSGAGATGELFF
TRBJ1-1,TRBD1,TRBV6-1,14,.,TGTGCCGGCATTGATGGGGACAGGGGCACTGAAGCTTTCTTT,CAGIDGDRGTEAFF
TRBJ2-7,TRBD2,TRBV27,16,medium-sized,TGTGCCAGCAGTTCGGGGGTAGCGGGAGTCCCCTACGAGCAGTACTTC,CASSSGVAGVPYEQYF
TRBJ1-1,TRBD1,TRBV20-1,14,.,TGCAGCCGTCACAGGGGGATAGTCAGCACTGAAGCTTTCTTT,CSRHRGIVSTEAFF
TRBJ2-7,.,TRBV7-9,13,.,TGTGCCAGCAGCGTCAACAGGGAGAGGGAGCAGTACTTC,CASSVNREREQYF
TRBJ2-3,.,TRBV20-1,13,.,TGCAGTGCAAACCCTGACGCAGGAGATACGCAGTATTTT,CSANPDAGDTQYF
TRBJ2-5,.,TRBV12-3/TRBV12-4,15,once,TGTGCCAGCAGTTTAGCGCTAGGGACTCAAGAGACCCAGTACTTC,CASSLALGTQETQYF
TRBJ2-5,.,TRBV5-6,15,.,TGTGCCAGCAGCTTGGATGGGGCGCCGGGGGAGACCCAGTACTTC,CASSLDGAPGETQYF
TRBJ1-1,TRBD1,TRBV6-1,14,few,TGTGCCAGCAGGACCGGACAGGGGGACACTGAAGCTTTCTTT,CASRTGQGDTEAFF
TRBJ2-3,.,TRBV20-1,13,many,TGCAGTGCTAGAGCGGGAGCGGCAGATACGCAGTATTTT,CSARAGAADTQYF
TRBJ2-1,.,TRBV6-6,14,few,TGTGCCAGCAGTTATATCGGGGGAAACAATGAGCAGTTCTTC,CASSYIGGNNEQFF
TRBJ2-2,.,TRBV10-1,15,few,TGCGCCAGCAGTGAGGGAACAACAATCGCCGGGGAGCTGTTTTTT,CASSEGTTIAGELFF
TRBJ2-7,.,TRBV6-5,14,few,TGTGCCAGCAGTTACGGGCCGAGGTCCTACGAGCAGTACTTC,CASSYGPRSYEQYF
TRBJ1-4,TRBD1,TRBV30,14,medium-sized,TGTGCCTGGAGGAGGGTACAGGGGACTGAAAAACTGTTTTTT,CAWRRVQGTEKLFF
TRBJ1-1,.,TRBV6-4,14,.,TGTGCCAGCAGTGCGAACCAGGGGAGCACTGAAGCTTTCTTT,CASSANQGSTEAFF
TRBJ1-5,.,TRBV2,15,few,TGTGCCAGCAGCGGACGGGCAACTCAGAATCAGCACCAGCATTTT,CASSGRATQNQHQHF
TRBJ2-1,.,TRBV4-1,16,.,TGCGCCAGCATCCAAGAGTTCCAGCGGTGGCTACAGGAGCAGTTCTTC,CASIQEFQRWLQEQFF
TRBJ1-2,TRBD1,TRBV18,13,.,TGTGCCAGCTCACCGGACAGGGCTAATGGCTACACCTTC,CASSPDRANGYTF
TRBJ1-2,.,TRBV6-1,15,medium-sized,TGTGCCAGCAGTGAATACCTACGTGGGATAGGGGGCTACACCTTC,CASSEYLRGIGGYTF
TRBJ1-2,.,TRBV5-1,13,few,TGCGCCAGCAGCTTGAACGATAACTATGGCTACACCTTC,CASSLNDNYGYTF
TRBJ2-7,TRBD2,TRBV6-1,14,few,TGTGCCAGCAGATGGACTAGCGCCTCCTACGAGCAGTACTTC,CASRWTSASYEQYF
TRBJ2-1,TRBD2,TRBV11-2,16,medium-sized,TGTGCCAGCAGCTCTCGACTAGCGGGAGGGCGTAATGAGCAGTTCTTC,CASSSRLAGGRNEQFF
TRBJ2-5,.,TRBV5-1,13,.,TGCGCCAGCCGTGGGGACCACCAAGAGACCCAGTACTTC,CASRGDHQETQYF
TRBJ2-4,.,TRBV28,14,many,TGTGCCAGCAGTTTAGATGGGGCAGGAAACATTCAGTACTTC,CASSLDGAGNIQYF
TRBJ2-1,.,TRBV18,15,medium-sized,TGTGCCAGCTCCCAGGTGGGAGGATCCTACAATGAGCAGTTCTTC,CASSQVGGSYNEQFF